The 17 T cell receptor beta chains below come from one sample, sequenced in a study of blood T cell repertoires in COVID-19 (dated by TCRdb to between 2020 and 2021). Library preparation employed the immunoSEQ multiplex PCR assay. TCRdb re-hosts the immuneACCESS table, in-frame sequences only. Its copies lack some clones; in the studies checked, an unresolved V gene accounts for under half of them, and the cause for the rest is not known. The sample has about 310,000 clones on record, 75% to 90% of them singletons. Of the sample, over 9% falls within the top ten clones. Material for sequencing was PBMCs or T cells enriched from blood (not recorded which). These receptors originate from a woman aged 40 to 55 who had recovered from COVID-19.

The chain combines TRBV20-1 with TRBJ1-4, with D possibly matching TRBD1 (6 bases). V was clipped by 6 bases and J by 8 bases, with 10 bases between them. CDR3 length equals 11 residues. Germline V CDR1 and CDR2: DFQATT, SNEGSKA (reference sequence). The CDR3 DNA reads as TGCAGTGCGTGGACAGCCGAAAAACTGTTTTTT. Its protein product is CSAWTAEKLFF.

This clone showed up just once. This chain connects TRBV4-2 to TRBJ1-4; D not resolved. This CDR3 contains 15 residues. Germline CDR1 and CDR2: LGHNA and YNFKEQ. V was shortened by 0 bases and J by 5 bases, with 10 bases between the two germline ends. CDR3 loop: CASSQDGQENEKLFF. As DNA, the CDR3 is TGTGCCAGCAGCCAAGATGGCCAGGAAAATGAAAAACTGTTTTTT.

This chain connects TRBV19 to TRBJ1-1, with 7 bases aligning to TRBD1. Per germline, CDR1 LNHDA and CDR2 SQIVND (reference sequence). V was clipped by 6 bases and J by 1 base; unmatched bases: 8. CDR3 length: 15 amino acids. The CDR3 reads CASSRAGTENTEAFF. CDR3 coding DNA: TGTGCCAGTAGCCGTGCCGGGACAGAGAACACTGAAGCTTTCTTT.

This chain connects TRBV5-4 to TRBJ2-2; TRBD2 matches 8 bases. CDR1 and CDR2 (germline): SGHNT, YYREEE (reference sequence). Germline trimming cut 5 bases from V and 0 bases from J; bases unmatched to any gene: 3. The CDR3 spans 15 residues. The CDR3 DNA sequence: TGTGCCAGCAGTTGGGGACTAGCGAACACCGGGGAGCTGTTTTTT. It codes for CASSWGLANTGELFF. Filled out from reference TRBV5-4 and TRBJ2-2, the complete variable domain reads ETGVTQSPTHLIKTRGQQVTLRCSSQSGHNTVSWYQQALGQGPQFIFQYYREEENGRGNFPPRFSGLQFPNYSSELNVNALELDDSALYLCASSWGLANTGELFFGEGSRLTVL.

The chain employs TRBV4-3 and TRBJ2-2; 7 bases align to TRBD2. V trimming: 0 bases; J trimming: 5 bases; junction bases outside the gene matches: 9. Germline loops: CDR1 LGHNA, CDR2 YSLEER. The CDR3 has 17 amino acids. The chain's CDR3 is CASSQDVSGDGTGELFF. The CDR3 region has the DNA TGCGCCAGCAGCCAAGATGTCAGCGGGGACGGGACCGGGGAGCTGTTTTTT.

As for this clone: This same CDR3 is encoded by further DNA sequences in the sample. This chain joins TRBV12-3 or TRBV12-4 and TRBJ2-7; D is undetermined. This CDR3 has 12 residues. V lost 4 bases to trimming and J lost 3 bases, with 7 bases between them. The CDR3 DNA sequence: TGTGCCAGCAGTTCCTCAGGCTACGAGCAGTACTTC. Translating gives CASSSSGYEQYF.

CDR3 in DNA: TGTGCCAGCAGCCCTTGGACTAGCGGGAGGACCTACAATGAGCAGTTCTTC. This sequence encodes CASSPWTSGRTYNEQFF. The chain carries TRBV9 and TRBJ2-1; 14 bases are a match to TRBD2. Trimming removed 4 bases from V and 2 bases from J; junction bases left unmatched: 5. The V gene's germline CDR1 is SGDLS and CDR2 YYNGEE. The CDR3 contains 17 residues.

The chain recombines TRBV7-2 with TRBJ2-3, with a possible D match to TRBD2 (6 bases). The CDR3 is 16 amino acids. Germline CDR1 and CDR2: SGHTA and FQGNSA. Trimming left V 2 bases short and J 0 bases short, with 12 bases between. The CDR3 protein is CASSLLADSSTDTQYF. The CDR3 coding sequence is TGTGCCAGCAGCTTATTAGCGGACTCAAGCACAGATACGCAGTATTTT.

The V call is TRBV9, the J call TRBJ2-3; D uncertain. The CDR3 is 16 residues long. V was clipped by 0 bases and J by 0 bases, with 11 bases between them. Per the germline V gene, CDR1 is SGDLS and CDR2 is YYNGEE. The CDR3 nucleotides read TGTGCCAGCAGCGTAGGAGCTGCGACTAGCACAGATACGCAGTATTTT. It specifies CASSVGAATSTDTQYF. Using reference TRBV9 and TRBJ2-3 for the parts outside the CDR3, the full variable domain is DSGVTQTPKHLITATGQRVTLRCSPRSGDLSVYWYQQSLDQGLQFLIQYYNGEERAKGNILERFSAQQFPDLHSELNLSSLELGDSALYFCASSVGAATSTDTQYFGPGTRLTVL.

The chain is built from TRBV7-2 and TRBJ2-2; TRBD1 might be the D (5 bases). The length of the CDR3 is 13 residues. Germline CDR1 is SGHTA and CDR2 is FQGNSA. Deletions cut 3 bases from V and 4 bases from J, with 6 bases between. Here the CDR3 reads CASSFRGTGELFF. The DNA of the CDR3 is TGTGCCAGCAGCTTTAGGGGCACCGGGGAGCTGTTTTTT. Full variable domain (remainder filled in from reference TRBV7-2 and TRBJ2-2): GAGVSQSPSNKVTEKGKDVELRCDPISGHTALYWYRQSLGQGLEFLIYFQGNSAPDKSGLPSDRFSAERTGGSVSTLTIQRTQQEDSAVYLCASSFRGTGELFFGEGSRLTVL.

This rearrangement joins TRBV27 to TRBJ2-2; D is undetermined. Germline assignment: CDR1 MNHEY and CDR2 SMNVEV (reference sequence). The V end was cut by 1 base, the J end by 4 bases, with 7 bases between. There are 14 residues in the CDR3. The CDR3 protein is CASSLYSSTGELFF. As DNA, the CDR3 is TGTGCCAGCAGTTTATACTCGAGCACCGGGGAGCTGTTTTTT.

The chain combines TRBV19 with TRBJ2-1, with 8 bases matching TRBD2. CDR1 LNHDA and CDR2 SQIVND come from the germline V gene (reference sequence). The V and J ends lost 4 bases and 8 bases, in that order; junction bases with no gene match: 16. The CDR3 loop spans 17 amino acids. The CDR3 loop is CASSSPGGIRTDDEQFF. CDR3 DNA: TGTGCCAGTAGTAGCCCGGGGGGGATAAGGACCGACGATGAGCAGTTCTTC. The complete variable domain, with remaining parts taken from reference TRBV19 and TRBJ2-1, reads DGGITQSPKYLFRKEGQNVTLSCEQNLNHDAMYWYRQDPGQGLRLIYYSQIVNDFQKGDIAEGYSVSREKKESFPLTVTSAQKNPTAFYLCASSSPGGIRTDDEQFFGPGTRLTVL.

The genes are TRBV3-1 (or the pseudogene TRBV3-2) and TRBJ1-4; 8 nucleotides line up with TRBD1. CDR1 is LGHDT, CDR2 YNNKEL, per germline (reference sequence). With V trimmed by 4 bases and J by 7 bases, 11 bases remained unmatched. CDR3 length: 16 residues. The CDR3 spells CASSPPQGAFREKLFF. Here the CDR3 DNA reads TGTGCCAGCAGCCCCCCCCAGGGGGCGTTTCGTGAAAAACTGTTTTTT.

The chain joins TRBV28 to TRBJ1-2; 8 bases line up with TRBD1. Germline-derived CDR1 and CDR2 are MDHEN and SYDVKM. J lost 3 bases, V lost 5 bases, and 8 bases had no gene match. The CDR3 totals 15 residues. The CDR3 bases are TGTGCCAGCAGTCCCCCGCCAGGGGGCTACTATGGCTACACCTTC. It encodes CASSPPPGGYYGYTF.

The chain carries TRBV19 and TRBJ2-5; D not certain. The CDR3 covers 14 residues. The ends were cut back, 7 bases at V and 0 bases at J, with 12 bases in the middle. Germline V gene sequence: CDR1 LNHDA, CDR2 SQIVND (reference sequence). This CDR3 is CASNSGFNQETQYF. The CDR3 region has the DNA TGTGCCAGTAACTCCGGGTTCAACCAAGAGACCCAGTACTTC.

This clone was observed a single time. The rearrangement uses TRBV5-1 and TRBJ2-1, with 7 bases fitting TRBD1. Unmatched junction bases numbered 6, after V lost 3 bases and J lost 6 bases. Germline V CDR1 and CDR2: SGHRS, YFSETQ. The CDR3 contains 14 residues. CDR3 sequence (DNA): TGCGCCAGCAGCTCAACCACAGGGGCCAATGAGCAGTTCTTC. Amino acid sequence: CASSSTTGANEQFF. Combining the CDR3 with reference TRBV5-1 and TRBJ2-1 gives the whole variable domain KAGVTQTPRYLIKTRGQQVTLSCSPISGHRSVSWYQQTPGQGLQFLFEYFSETQRNKGNFPGRFSGRQFSNSRSEMNVSTLELGDSALYLCASSSTTGANEQFFGPGTRLTVL.

This chain uses TRBV2 with TRBJ2-7, with D perhaps TRBD1 (5 bases). V was clipped by 6 bases and J by 1 base, with 13 bases between them. This CDR3 is 14 amino acids long. Germline CDR1 and CDR2: SNHLY and FYNNEI. CDR3 sequence (DNA): TGTGCCAGCAGGGGCACAGGCCCTTCCTACGAGCAGTACTTC. It is translated as CASRGTGPSYEQYF.